This T cell receptor (beta chain) was found in a study of T-cell memory formation after mild COVID-19. TCR alpha and TCR beta cDNA libraries carrying sample barcodes and UMIs came from 5'RACE with constant-segment primers. TCRdb ran MiXCR on the 5' RACE reads and lists one entry per CDR3 protein. This table has about 200,000 distinct CDR3 sequences, 9.5% appearing once. As concerns this clonotype: Its antigen is currently unknown.

Study-wide findings and caveats: CD8+ contracting clones occupied EMRA, while CD4+ ones occupied mainly CM and EM. Clones shrinking between day 15 and 85 showed a balanced CD4/CD8 split, and those that grew later tilted toward CD4+.

The CDR3 is 11 residues long. Germline CDR1 and CDR2: KGHSH and LQKENI. Trimming took 6 bases from V and 3 from J, leaving 5 bases between them. The sequence came from a man between 18 and 35 years old who had mild COVID-19 (a few samples of this study predate the infection). Cell type and time point are not known. Specimen: PBMCs or a T cell subset sorted from them (not recorded which). The chain uses TRBV18 and TRBJ1-2; no firm D call. The CDR3 loop is CASSWDYGYTF. CDR3 nucleotides: TGTGCCAGCTCCTGGGACTATGGCTACACCTTC.